Listed below are T cell receptor beta chains from one sample, sequenced in a study of blood T cell repertoires in COVID-19. Profiling relied on immunoSEQ multiplex PCR, and the TCRdb table lists in-frame clones only, not all of them. Here the sample spans some 300,000 clones, 89% being singletons. Sequencing was done on a sample of PBMCs or T cells enriched from blood (not recorded which). Source of these receptors: a middle-aged woman who had recovered from COVID-19. Each CDR3 is given with its conserved first and last residue. The D gene is left open where the match is weak. Rows may omit the clone size; those that give it use once, few, many or a size class.

v_call	j_call	d_call	clone_size	cdr3_aa	cdr3_nt
TRBV28	TRBJ2-7	TRBD1	NA	CASSRDRERVYEQYF	TGTGCCAGCAGTCGCGACAGGGAGAGGGTCTACGAGCAGTACTTC
TRBV7-2	TRBJ1-1	TRBD1	NA	CASSLYRGYTEAFF	TGTGCCAGCAGCTTATACAGGGGATACACTGAAGCTTTCTTT
TRBV7-9	TRBJ2-7	TRBD1	NA	CASSFRDSGGEQYF	TGTGCCAGCAGCTTCAGGGACAGCGGCGGCGAGCAGTACTTC
TRBV19	TRBJ2-7	TRBD1	NA	CASSIVWTGANEQYF	TGTGCCAGTAGTATAGTGTGGACAGGGGCGAACGAGCAGTACTTC
TRBV11-2	TRBJ2-7	NA	NA	CASSLGAGFYEQYF	TGTGCCAGCAGCTTAGGGGCAGGTTTCTACGAGCAGTACTTC
TRBV2	TRBJ2-1	TRBD2	NA	CASSEALPLAGGEEQFF	TGTGCCAGCAGTGAAGCGCTTCCGCTAGCGGGGGGTGAGGAGCAGTTCTTC
TRBV6-5	TRBJ1-1	TRBD1	NA	CASRRTGLNTEAFF	TGTGCCAGCAGACGGACAGGTTTGAACACTGAAGCTTTCTTT
TRBV7-6	TRBJ2-5	TRBD1	few	CASSTGTVLQETQYF	TGTGCCAGCAGCACTGGGACAGTTCTACAAGAGACCCAGTACTTC
TRBV5-1	TRBJ2-2	TRBD2	NA	CASSVLAGVAATGELFF	TGCGCCAGCAGCGTACTAGCGGGGGTGGCGGCTACCGGGGAGCTGTTTTTT
TRBV5-1	TRBJ2-5	NA	NA	CASSLVPGTGETQYF	TGCGCCAGCAGCTTGGTGCCAGGTACTGGAGAGACCCAGTACTTC